This is a list of T cell receptor beta chains from one sample in a study of beta chain features in type 1 diabetes. Data came from immunoSEQ multiplex PCR; TCRdb stores just in-frame clones and leaves some out. The sample gives roughly 170,000 clones, 10% to 15% of which show up once; roughly 0.6% is in the top ten. Sequencing was done on a sample of central memory CD4+ T cells from blood. The origin of the receptors is a woman aged 18 to 35 in good health. Each CDR3 is given with its conserved first and last residue. D genes are given only for firm matches. Size values are once, few and many counts, or a class for expanded clones, and some rows have none.

cdr3_aa cdr3_nt j_call d_call clone_size v_call
CASSQERTRFYEQYF TGTGCCAGCAGCCAAGAGCGGACTCGGTTCTACGAGCAGTACTTC TRBJ2-7 - - TRBV4-2
CASSQDSGQGANIQYF TGCGCCAGCAGCCAGGACTCGGGACAGGGAGCAAACATTCAGTACTTC TRBJ2-4 TRBD1 - TRBV4-3
CASSLGQGRETQYF TGCGCCAGCAGCTTGGGCCAGGGCCGAGAGACCCAGTACTTC TRBJ2-5 - few TRBV5-1
CASSVYNEQFF TGTGCCAGCAGTGTGTATAATGAGCAGTTCTTC TRBJ2-1 - few TRBV2
CAWSPGVDQPQHF TGTGCCTGGAGTCCAGGGGTTGATCAGCCCCAGCATTTT TRBJ1-5 - - TRBV30
CASSGVLSGNEQFF TGTGCCAGCAGTGGTGTCCTATCGGGCAATGAGCAGTTCTTC TRBJ2-1 - - TRBV6-5
CASSLGPGNPEAFF TGTGCCAGCAGCTTAGGGCCGGGGAACCCTGAAGCTTTCTTT TRBJ1-1 - - TRBV7-2
CASRPRVGELFF TGTGCCAGCAGGCCGCGAGTCGGGGAGCTGTTTTTT TRBJ2-2 - - TRBV5-8
CAISEFGQDQPQHF TGTGCCATCAGTGAGTTTGGACAGGATCAGCCCCAGCATTTT TRBJ1-5 TRBD1 few TRBV10-3
CASDRAQETQYF TGTGCCAGTGACAGGGCTCAAGAGACCCAGTACTTC TRBJ2-5 TRBD1 - TRBV28
CASGLAAFTDTQYF TGTGCCAGCGGACTAGCGGCCTTCACAGATACGCAGTATTTT TRBJ2-3 TRBD2 - TRBV28
CRDWTISSYEQYF TGCCGAGATTGGACAATTAGCTCCTACGAGCAGTACTTC TRBJ2-7 - few TRBV9
CATSKGGSSYEQYF TGTGCCACCAGCAAGGGGGGGAGCTCCTACGAGCAGTACTTC TRBJ2-7 - - TRBV15
CASIRDRNQPQHF TGTGCCAGCATCCGCGACAGGAATCAGCCCCAGCATTTT TRBJ1-5 - few TRBV28
CASSDTGRYGYTF TGTGCCAGCAGTGACACGGGGAGGTATGGCTACACCTTC TRBJ1-2 - - TRBV6-1
CASSPPERMNTEAFF TGTGCCAGCTCACCACCGGAGAGAATGAACACTGAAGCTTTCTTT TRBJ1-1 - - TRBV18
CASSSSALAGRSDTQYF TGTGCCAGCAGCTCGTCTGCCCTAGCGGGGAGGTCAGATACGCAGTATTTT TRBJ2-3 TRBD2 few TRBV7-3
CASSDPGQGAPNEQFF TGCGCCAGCAGCGATCCGGGACAGGGGGCTCCGAATGAGCAGTTCTTC TRBJ2-1 TRBD1 - TRBV5-1
CASSSPFTGLQETQYF TGCGCCAGCAGCTCGCCCTTTACAGGGCTGCAAGAGACCCAGTACTTC TRBJ2-5 - few TRBV5-1
CASGLAGNTGELFF TGTGCCAGCGGACTAGCGGGGAACACCGGGGAGCTGTTTTTT TRBJ2-2 TRBD2 few TRBV19
CASKGWGQSNEQFF TGTGCCAGCAAGGGGTGGGGGCAGAGCAATGAGCAGTTCTTC TRBJ2-1 - few TRBV7-9
CASSSGQPNYGYTF TGCGCCAGCAGCTCGGGACAGCCCAACTATGGCTACACCTTC TRBJ1-2 TRBD1 few TRBV5-1
CASSVLQVLNTEAFF TGTGCCAGCAGTGTTCTACAGGTTCTGAACACTGAAGCTTTCTTT TRBJ1-1 - - TRBV6-1
CASSYAETGGDQHF TGTGCCAGCAGTTACGCCGAGACAGGGGGCGACCAGCATTTT TRBJ1-5 TRBD1 few TRBV6-5
CSVLRLAGQETQYF TGCAGCGTCCTGCGACTAGCGGGGCAAGAGACCCAGTACTTC TRBJ2-5 TRBD2 many TRBV29-1
CASSSSGTSFTYEQYF TGTGCCAGCAGCTCCTCCGGGACTAGCTTTACCTACGAGCAGTACTTC TRBJ2-7 TRBD2 - TRBV7-2